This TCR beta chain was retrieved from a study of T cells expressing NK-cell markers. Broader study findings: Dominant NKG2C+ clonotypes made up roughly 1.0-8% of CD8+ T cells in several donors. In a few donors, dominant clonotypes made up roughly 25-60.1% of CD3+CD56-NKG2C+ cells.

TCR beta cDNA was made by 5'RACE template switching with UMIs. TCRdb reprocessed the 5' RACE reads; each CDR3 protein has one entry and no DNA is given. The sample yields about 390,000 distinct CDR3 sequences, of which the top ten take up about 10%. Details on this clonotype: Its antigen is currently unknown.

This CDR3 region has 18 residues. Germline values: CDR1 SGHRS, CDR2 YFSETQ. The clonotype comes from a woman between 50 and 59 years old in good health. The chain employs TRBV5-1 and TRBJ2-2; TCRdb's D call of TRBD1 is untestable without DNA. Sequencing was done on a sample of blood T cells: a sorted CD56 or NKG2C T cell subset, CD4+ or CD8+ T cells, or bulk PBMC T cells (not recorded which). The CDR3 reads CASSPIPGQRKNTGELFF. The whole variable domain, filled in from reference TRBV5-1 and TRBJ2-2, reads KAGVTQTPRYLIKTRGQQVTLSCSPISGHRSVSWYQQTPGQGLQFLFEYFSETQRNKGNFPGRFSGRQFSNSRSEMNVSTLELGDSALYLCASSPIPGQRKNTGELFFGEGSRLTVL.